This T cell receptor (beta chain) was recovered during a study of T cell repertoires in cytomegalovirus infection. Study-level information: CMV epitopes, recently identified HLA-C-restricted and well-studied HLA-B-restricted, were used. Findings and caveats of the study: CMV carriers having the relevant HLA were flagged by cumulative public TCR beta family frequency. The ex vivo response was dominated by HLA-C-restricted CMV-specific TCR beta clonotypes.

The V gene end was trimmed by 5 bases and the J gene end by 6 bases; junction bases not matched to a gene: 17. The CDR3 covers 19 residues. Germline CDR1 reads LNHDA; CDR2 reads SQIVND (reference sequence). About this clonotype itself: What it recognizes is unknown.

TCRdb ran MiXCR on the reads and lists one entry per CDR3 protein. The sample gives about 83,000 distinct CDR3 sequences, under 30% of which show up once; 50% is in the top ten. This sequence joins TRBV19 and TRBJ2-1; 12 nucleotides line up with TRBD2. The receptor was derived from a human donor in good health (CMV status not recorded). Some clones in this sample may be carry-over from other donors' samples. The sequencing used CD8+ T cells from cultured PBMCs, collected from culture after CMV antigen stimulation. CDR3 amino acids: CASSSRLAGVHMKGNEQFF. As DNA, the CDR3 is TGTGCCAGTAGTTCCCGACTAGCGGGGGTTCACATGAAGGGCAATGAGCAGTTCTTC.